This T cell receptor (beta chain) was sequenced during a study of OX40 agonist ivuxolimab in advanced cancers. Study context: The patients received ivuxolimab by intravenous route every 2 weeks at 0.01 to 10 mg/kg. Patients in dose escalation had liver, melanoma, kidney or head and neck cancers. Overall study findings and caveats: CD8+ T cells were the subset that, on average, had more expanded clones than CD4+.

Note on this clone: Its specificity is not known.

The germline CDR1 and CDR2 sequences are SGHDT and YYEEEE. This CDR3 has 14 amino acids. The V gene end was trimmed by 4 bases and the J gene end by 7 bases; junction bases not matched to a gene: 3. Sequencing used immunoSEQ multiplex PCR; TCRdb keeps in-frame clones, though not all of them. The sample lists fewer than 50,000 clones, around 92% occurring once. The V and J genes are TRBV5-6 and TRBJ2-1; 12 positions match TRBD2. Here the sequenced sample was CD4+ or CD8+ T cells sorted from blood, taken in a trial of the OX40 agonist ivuxolimab. This clonotype originated in an adult with an advanced solid tumor such as melanoma, head and neck, liver or kidney cancer. The CDR3, as DNA: TGTGCCAGCAGCCGGGGACTAGCGGGTAATGAGCAGTTCTTC. This gives the protein CASSRGLAGNEQFF.